This T cell receptor beta chain originates from a study of cytotoxic CD8 clonotypes in ibrutinib-treated CLL. Study-wide context: The patient breakdown showed more than nine relapsed/refractory and around 16 treatment-naive cases, with fewer than 18 IGHV unmutated.

As for this clone: Its specificity is not known.

Profiling relied on immunoSEQ multiplex PCR, and the TCRdb table lists in-frame clones only, not all of them. Among about 200,000 clones listed, approximately 75% were seen once. The study, taken as a whole, reports: Clonality, elevated at ibrutinib response, dropped back toward baseline at progression. Clonality measured at baseline exceeded age-matched healthy donors, tracking circulating CD8+ T-cell counts. On treatment, the uncommon public clonotypes contracted or remained stable.

The clonotype comes from a human donor with chronic lymphocytic leukemia. The sequenced sample was PBMCs, obtained after 12 months of ibrutinib treatment.

CDR3 DNA sequence: TGTGCCAGCAGTGCCCCCGCCGAAGGGGCGGACACCGGGGAGCTGTTTTTT. It translates to CASSAPAEGADTGELFF. The chain carries TRBV2 and TRBJ2-2; TRBD1 might be the D (5 bases). V gave up 4 bases and J gave up 3 bases, with 18 bases separating them. The CDR3 extends over 17 amino acids. The germline gives CDR1 SNHLY, CDR2 FYNNEI.